This entry describes one T cell receptor beta chain. This clone's antigen is unknown. This entry is derived from a study of CXCR3-negative and CXCR3-positive naive CD8 T cells (dated by TCRdb to about 2019). General notes on the study: In total, approximately 130 million TRB reads were obtained, or roughly 1.5 +/- 0.3 million reads per library. Diversity and physicochemical repertoire analyses were performed on about a dozen donors pooled from two independent experiments. Naive subsets from a handful of donors and memory cells from 3 donors were included in the TRBV-TRBJ cluster analysis.

Broad study findings and their caveats: Comparably high repertoire diversity was found in both naive subsets, whereas much lower repertoire diversity was found in memory CD8+ T cells. Because CXCR3 expression was partially decreased after cryopreservation, freshly isolated PBMCs were used for most assays. Within the same donor, TRBV-TRBJ usage looked similar between naive CXCR3-negative and CXCR3-positive cells, but memory cells had distinct patterns. Surface CD5, linked to self-reactivity in mice, was comparable between naive subsets; TCR interaction strength was therefore also inferred from TRB CDR3 physicochemical properties. Compared with CXCR3-negative naive cells, CXCR3-positive naive cells had TRB CDR3s with higher hydrophobicity (lower Kidera factor 4), lower energy, and higher strength and volume indices.

These reads were obtained on a NextSeq 550. The Human TCR Profiling Kit (MiLaboratory) was used to prepare UMI-labeled 5' RACE TRB cDNA libraries. cDNA synthesis used the entire amount of extracted RNA, and PCR amplification then used the entire amount of cDNA produced. Libraries were prepared in parallel using an identical number of PCR cycles. Per the authors' processing: With a requirement of at least two reads per UMI, MIGEC and MiXCR extracted about 56,000 +/- 9,600 unique UMI-labeled TRB cDNA molecules per library. Each library averaged about 37,000 +/- 9,700 functional in-frame TRB CDR3 nucleotide clonotypes without stop codons. Diversity metrics, including normalized Shannon-Wiener and Chao1, were computed in VDJtools after downsampling to 5000 UMI-labeled TRB molecules per sample. VDJtools computed clonotype-size-weighted physicochemical properties of the central five CDR3 residues: interaction energy, strength, volume and Kidera factor 4. After the reads were reprocessed by TCRdb, one entry was made per CDR3 protein sequence, with no DNA. The V and J calls shown here were made by TCRdb, not taken from the authors' results. The table for this sample lists around 81,000 distinct CDR3 sequences. The ten largest make up about 1.4% of the sample.

The CDR3 sequence holds 13 residues, the cysteine and phenylalanine included. No DNA accompanies this entry. CDR1 and CDR2, looked up from the germline V gene (reference sequence), are DFQATT and SNEGSKA. Each CD8+ T cell subset was flow-sorted in triplicate, and around 320,000 cells per subset were placed directly into RLT lysis buffer. To keep memory contaminants out, a stringent definition of naive CD8+ T cells was applied: CD45RO-CCR7+CD27+CD95-. Standard density gradient centrifugation was used to isolate peripheral blood mononuclear cells from buffy coats. A FACSAria III was used to flow-sort naive CD8+ T cells into CXCR3-negative and CXCR3-positive populations. An RNeasy Mini Kit was used to extract total RNA from the sorted cells.

The sequence was obtained from a human donor in good health. Some clones in this sample may be carry-over from other donors' samples. Material for sequencing was naive CXCR3- CD8+ T cells from blood. Reading the label with the study, this specimen's cell subset or site is: CD45RO-CCR7+CD27+CD95- naive CD8+ T cells lacking CXCR3 (TNR3-). The rearranged segments are TRBV20-1 and TRBJ2-7. The CDR3 sequence is CSARDRKSYEQYF.